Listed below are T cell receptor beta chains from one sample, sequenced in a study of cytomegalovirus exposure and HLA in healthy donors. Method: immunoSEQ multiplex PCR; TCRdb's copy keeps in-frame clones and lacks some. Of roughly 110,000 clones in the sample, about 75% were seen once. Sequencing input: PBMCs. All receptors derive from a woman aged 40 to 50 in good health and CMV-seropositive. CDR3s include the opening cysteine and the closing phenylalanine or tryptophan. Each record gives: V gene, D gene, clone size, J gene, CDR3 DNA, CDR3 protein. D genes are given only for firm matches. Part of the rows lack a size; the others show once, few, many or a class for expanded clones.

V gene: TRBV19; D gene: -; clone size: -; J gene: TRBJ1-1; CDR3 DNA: TGTGCCAGCAGCATTAGGGGGGGAAACACTGAAGCTTTCTTT; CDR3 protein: CASSIRGGNTEAFF
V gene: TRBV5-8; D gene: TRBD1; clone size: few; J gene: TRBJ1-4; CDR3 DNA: TGTGCCAGCAGCTTGGGACAGGGGGCAACTAATGAAAAACTGTTTTTT; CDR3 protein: CASSLGQGATNEKLFF
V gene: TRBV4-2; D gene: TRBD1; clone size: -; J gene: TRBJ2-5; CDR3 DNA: TGTGCCAGCAGCCGACAGGGTCAAGAGACCCAGTACTTC; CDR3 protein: CASSRQGQETQYF
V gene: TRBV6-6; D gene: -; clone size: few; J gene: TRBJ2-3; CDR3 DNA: TGTGCCAGCAGTTACGGGGCCGCCAGGGCCACAGATACGCAGTATTTT; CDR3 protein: CASSYGAARATDTQYF
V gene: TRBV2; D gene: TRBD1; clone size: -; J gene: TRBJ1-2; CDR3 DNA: TGTGCCAGCAGTGCACTCCGGGACAGCCTCTATGGCTACACCTTC; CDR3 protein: CASSALRDSLYGYTF
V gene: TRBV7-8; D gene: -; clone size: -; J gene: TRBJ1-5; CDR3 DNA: TGTGCCAGCAGCTTAGTTAGTTATAGCAATCAGCCCCAGCATTTT; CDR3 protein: CASSLVSYSNQPQHF
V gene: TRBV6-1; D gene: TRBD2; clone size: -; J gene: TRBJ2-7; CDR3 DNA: TGTGCCAGCAGTGCCGTCTCTCGTTCTAGCGGCGGAAACTCCTACGAGCAGTACTTC; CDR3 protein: CASSAVSRSSGGNSYEQYF
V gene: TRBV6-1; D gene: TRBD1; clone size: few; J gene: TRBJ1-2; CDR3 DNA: TGTGCCAGCAACGACCGGGACAGGGGTGGCTACACCTTC; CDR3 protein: CASNDRDRGGYTF
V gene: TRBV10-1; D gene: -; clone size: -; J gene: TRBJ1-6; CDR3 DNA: TGCGCCAGCAGGATCTATCCCTCCTATAATTCACCCCTCCACTTT; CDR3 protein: CASRIYPSYNSPLHF
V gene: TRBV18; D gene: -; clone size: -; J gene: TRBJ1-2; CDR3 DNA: TGTGCCAGCTCACCACGGGAGGGTAACTATGGCTACACCTTC; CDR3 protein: CASSPREGNYGYTF
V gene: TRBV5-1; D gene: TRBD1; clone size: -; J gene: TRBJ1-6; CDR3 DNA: TGCGCCAGCAGCCCCCGACAGGGAGGAACGGATTCACCCCTCCACTTT; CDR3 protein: CASSPRQGGTDSPLHF
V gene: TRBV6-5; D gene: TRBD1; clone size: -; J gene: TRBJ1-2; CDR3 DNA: TGTGCCAGCAGTTACTCTCCGACAGGGGCGAATTATGGCTACACCTTC; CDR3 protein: CASSYSPTGANYGYTF
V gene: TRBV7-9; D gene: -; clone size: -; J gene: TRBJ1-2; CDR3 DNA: TGTGCCAGCAGCTTAGGATGGACAGCCCTCTATGGCTACACCTTC; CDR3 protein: CASSLGWTALYGYTF
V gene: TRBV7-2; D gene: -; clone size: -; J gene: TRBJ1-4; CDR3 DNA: TGTGCCAGCAGCCTGAAGACTGCAACTAATGAAAAACTGTTTTTT; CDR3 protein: CASSLKTATNEKLFF
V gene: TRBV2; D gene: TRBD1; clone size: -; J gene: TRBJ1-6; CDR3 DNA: TGTGCCAGCAGACTCACAGGGGGTGATTCACCCCTCCACTTT; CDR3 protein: CASRLTGGDSPLHF
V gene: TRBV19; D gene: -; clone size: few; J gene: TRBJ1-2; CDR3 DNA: TGTGCCAGTAGTATAGCGGGAGGGTTCGGTGGCTACACCTTC; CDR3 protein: CASSIAGGFGGYTF
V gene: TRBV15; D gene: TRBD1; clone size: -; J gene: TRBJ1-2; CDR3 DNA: TGTGCCACCAGCAGAGCGGTGGACAGGCGATTTATAAACTATGGCTACACCTTC; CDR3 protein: CATSRAVDRRFINYGYTF
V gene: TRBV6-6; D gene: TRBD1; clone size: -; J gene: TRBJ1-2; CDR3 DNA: TGTGCCAGCAGAACCGCCGGGACAGGGAGTGGCTACACCTTC; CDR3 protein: CASRTAGTGSGYTF
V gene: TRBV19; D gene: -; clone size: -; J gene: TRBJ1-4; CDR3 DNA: TGTGCCAGTAGTTCAGGGGCCCCTGAAAAACTGTTTTTT; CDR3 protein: CASSSGAPEKLFF
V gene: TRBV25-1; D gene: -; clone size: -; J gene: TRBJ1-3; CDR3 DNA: TGTGCCAGCAGTGAATGGGGGGCTGGAAACACCATATATTTT; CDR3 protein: CASSEWGAGNTIYF
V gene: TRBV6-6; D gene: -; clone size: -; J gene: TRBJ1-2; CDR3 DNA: TGTGCCAGCACGGAAAGGGGTGGCTACACCTTC; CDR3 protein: CASTERGGYTF
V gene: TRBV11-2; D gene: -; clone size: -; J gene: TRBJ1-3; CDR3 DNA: TGTGCCAGCAGCTTGGGGCTAGGCGGAAACACCATATATTTT; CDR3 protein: CASSLGLGGNTIYF
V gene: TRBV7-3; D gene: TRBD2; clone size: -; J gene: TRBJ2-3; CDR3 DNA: TGTGCCAGCAGCTTCGAAGCGGGGTATGAGCAGTATTTT; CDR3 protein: CASSFEAGYEQYF
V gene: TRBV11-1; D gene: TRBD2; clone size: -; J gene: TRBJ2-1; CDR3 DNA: TGTGCCAGCAGCCGCCAGCCCGGGACTAGCGGGGTCAATGAGCAGTTCTTC; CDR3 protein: CASSRQPGTSGVNEQFF
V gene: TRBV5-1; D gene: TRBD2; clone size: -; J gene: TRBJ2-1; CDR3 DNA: TGCGCCAGCAGCTCGGGACTAGCGGGGGGGCGCCACAATGAGCAGTTCTTC; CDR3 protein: CASSSGLAGGRHNEQFF
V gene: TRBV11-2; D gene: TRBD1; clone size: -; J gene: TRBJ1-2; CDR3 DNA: TGTGCCAGCAGCGCGCTGACAGGGCGCCTTTTCTATGGCTACACCTTC; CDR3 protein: CASSALTGRLFYGYTF
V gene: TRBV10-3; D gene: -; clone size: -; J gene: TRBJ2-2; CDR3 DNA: TGTGCCATCAGACCCGTCGGCACCGGGGAGCTGTTTTTT; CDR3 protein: CAIRPVGTGELFF
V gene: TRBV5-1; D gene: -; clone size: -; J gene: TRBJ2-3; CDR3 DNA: TGCGCCAGCAGCTTGAGCCGGTACACAGATACGCAGTATTTT; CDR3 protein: CASSLSRYTDTQYF
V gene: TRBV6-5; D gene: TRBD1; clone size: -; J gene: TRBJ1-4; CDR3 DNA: TGTGCCAGCGGGCGGGACAGAACTAATGAAAAACTGTTTTTT; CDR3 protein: CASGRDRTNEKLFF
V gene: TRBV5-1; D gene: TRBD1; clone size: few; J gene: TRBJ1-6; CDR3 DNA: TGCGCCAGCAGCCCGCCGATCACAGGGGGTACTTCACCCCTCCACTTT; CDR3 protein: CASSPPITGGTSPLHF
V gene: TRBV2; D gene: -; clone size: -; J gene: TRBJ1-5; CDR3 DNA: TGTGCCAGCAGTGAGTGGGGGCGCAATCAGCCCCAGCATTTT; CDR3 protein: CASSEWGRNQPQHF
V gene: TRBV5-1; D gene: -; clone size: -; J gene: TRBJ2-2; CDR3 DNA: TGCGCCAGCAGCTTGGCTCTTAGCGCCGGGGAGCTGTTTTTT; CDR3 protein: CASSLALSAGELFF
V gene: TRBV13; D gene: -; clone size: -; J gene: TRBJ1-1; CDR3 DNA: TGTGCCAGCAGCTCAGGGCCAGGGATGAACACTGAAGCTTTCTTT; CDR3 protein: CASSSGPGMNTEAFF
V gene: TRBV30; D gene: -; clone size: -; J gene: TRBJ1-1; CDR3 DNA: TGTGCCTGGAGCCTTGACTCCACCTACACTGAAGCTTTCTTT; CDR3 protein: CAWSLDSTYTEAFF
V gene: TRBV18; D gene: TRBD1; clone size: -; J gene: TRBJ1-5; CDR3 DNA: TGTGCCAGCTCACCAACAGGGGGCGATCAGCCCCAGCATTTT; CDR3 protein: CASSPTGGDQPQHF
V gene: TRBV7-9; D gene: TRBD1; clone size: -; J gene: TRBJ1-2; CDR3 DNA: TGTGCCAGCAGTGTTCGACAGGGAAGCAGCCCCCTGGGAGGCTACACCTTC; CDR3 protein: CASSVRQGSSPLGGYTF
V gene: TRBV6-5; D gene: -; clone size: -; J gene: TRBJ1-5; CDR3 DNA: TGTGCCAGCAGTCGTTTCTATCAGGGCAATCAGCCCCAGCATTTT; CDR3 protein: CASSRFYQGNQPQHF
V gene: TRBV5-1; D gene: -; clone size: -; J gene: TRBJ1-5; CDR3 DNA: TGCGCCAGCAGCTTGTCTGGACTTAGCAATCAGCCCCAGCATTTT; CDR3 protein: CASSLSGLSNQPQHF
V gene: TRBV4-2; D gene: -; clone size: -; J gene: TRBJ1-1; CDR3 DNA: TGTGCCAGCAGCCAAGTTCCAGGGGAGGGTACTGAAGCTTTCTTT; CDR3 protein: CASSQVPGEGTEAFF
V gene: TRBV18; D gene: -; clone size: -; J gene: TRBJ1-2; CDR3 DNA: TGTGCCAGCTCCCAGGAGCGGGCCTATGGCTACACCTTC; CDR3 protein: CASSQERAYGYTF
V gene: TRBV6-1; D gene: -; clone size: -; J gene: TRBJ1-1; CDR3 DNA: TGTGCCAGCAGCCCGCCAGAATCCTACACTGAAGCTTTCTTT; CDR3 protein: CASSPPESYTEAFF
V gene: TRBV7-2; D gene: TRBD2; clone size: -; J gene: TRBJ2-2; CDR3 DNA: TGTGCCAGCAGCTTACGTCGGACTAGCGGCAACACCGGGGAGCTGTTTTTT; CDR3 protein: CASSLRRTSGNTGELFF
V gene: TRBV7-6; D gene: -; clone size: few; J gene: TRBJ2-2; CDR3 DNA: TGTGCCAGCAGCTCTAGTGGGGGCTGGACCGGGGAGCTGTTTTTT; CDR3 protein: CASSSSGGWTGELFF
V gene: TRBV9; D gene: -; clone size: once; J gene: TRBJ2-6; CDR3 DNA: TGTGCCAGCTCCCCTCATGGGAGAATCTCTGGGGCCAACGTCCTGACTTTC; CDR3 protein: CASSPHGRISGANVLTF
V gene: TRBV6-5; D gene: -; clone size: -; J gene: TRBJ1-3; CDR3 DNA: TGTGCCAGCAGTTACTCATGGCGGCTCTCTGGAAACACCATATATTTT; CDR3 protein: CASSYSWRLSGNTIYF
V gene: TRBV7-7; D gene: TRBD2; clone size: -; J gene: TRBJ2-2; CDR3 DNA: TGTGCTAGCAGCATCACTAGCGGGGGCCCTCCCGGGGAGCTGTTTTTT; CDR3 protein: CASSITSGGPPGELFF
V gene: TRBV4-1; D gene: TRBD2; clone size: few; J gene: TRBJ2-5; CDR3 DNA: TGCGCCAGCAGCCAAGGTCAGACTAGCGGGGGGTGGGTCAGGGAGACCCAGTACTTC; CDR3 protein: CASSQGQTSGGWVRETQYF